The entry below gives a single T cell receptor (beta chain) sequence along with its context. Its antigen remains unidentified. The sequenced patients had an expansion of CD8+CD57+ cells seen by flow cytometry. No therapy had been given to the patients at the time of blood sampling. The data belong to a study of CD8+CD57+ T cells in acquired aplastic anemia. Study-level results: A set of 25 to 35 CD8+ CDR3 sequences was shared between patients and controls, and these sequences appeared highly expressed in patients.

The TCR beta profiling, which covered VDJ combination and CDR3 sequence, was carried out using genomic DNA as the template. MiXCR, run by TCRdb on the reads, gives a single entry per CDR3 protein. The sample includes some 170,000 distinct CDR3 sequences, 70% to 75% of them seen just once. This CDR3 has 14 amino acids. Germline CDR1 reads WNHNN; CDR2 reads SYGVQD (reference sequence). The V gene end was trimmed by 6 bases and the J gene end by 8 bases; junction bases not matched to a gene: 7. The genes are TRBV10-1 and TRBJ2-1, with 10 bases matching TRBD1. Source material: sorted CD4+, CD8+, or CD8+CD57+ T cells (not recorded which) from PBMCs. The clonotype comes from a human donor with aplastic anemia. The CDR3 DNA sequence: TGCGCCAGCAGGGGACAGGGGACACGCGATGAGCAGTTCTTC. Its translation: CASRGQGTRDEQFF.